This entry features one TCR beta chain sequence. The sample originates from a study of blood T cell repertoires in COVID-19. Study-level background: Material from acute and convalescent COVID-19 was sourced from the United States, Italy and Spain. The analysed material was cDNA or gDNA that came from T cells, B-cell-depleted T cells, or PBMCs.

Per the authors' pipeline: Reference gene primer amplification gave estimated nucleated cell counts. Here immunoSEQ multiplex PCR was the method, and the copy in TCRdb shows in-frame clones only, minus some. That table is the source of V, J and clone size, and D and trimming were worked out from the DNA. The sample holds approximately 130,000 clones; about 90% are singletons and the top ten take about a sixth. This CDR3 region has 15 residues. The V gene's germline CDR1 is LNHDA and CDR2 SQIVND (reference sequence). V trimming: 6 bases; J trimming: 2 bases; junction bases outside the gene matches: 7.

This chain links TRBV19 with TRBJ1-5; 7 nucleotides align to TRBD1. What was sequenced was peripheral blood. The TCR originated in a woman in her 50s who had recovered from COVID-19. The CDR3, as DNA: TGTGCCAGTAGCACGACCGGACAGGGCAATCAGCCCCAGCATTTT. Encoded protein: CASSTTGQGNQPQHF.